The 22 T cell receptor beta chains below all came from one sample that was sequenced in a study of T cell responses to AZD1222 COVID-19 vaccine. The method was immunoSEQ multiplex PCR; TCRdb's version includes in-frame clones alone and lacks a portion of them. Among about 140,000 clones listed, around nine tenths were seen once. The sample was peripheral blood, taken 28 days after the second AZD1222 dose. The receptors were gathered from an adult who received the AZD1222 COVID-19 vaccine.

V and J are TRBV9 and TRBJ1-6; perhaps TRBD1 as D (6 bases). This CDR3 comprises 15 residues. V was pared by 2 bases and J by 5 bases, with 11 bases between. Germline V gene data show CDR1 as SGDLS and CDR2 as YYNGEE. CDR3 sequence (DNA): TGTGCCAGCAGCGTGCAGGGGCAGGATAATTCACCCCTCCACTTT. It yields the protein CASSVQGQDNSPLHF. Looking up the rest from reference TRBV9 and TRBJ1-6 gives the full variable domain: DSGVTQTPKHLITATGQRVTLRCSPRSGDLSVYWYQQSLDQGLQFLIQYYNGEERAKGNILERFSAQQFPDLHSELNLSSLELGDSALYFCASSVQGQDNSPLHFGNGTRLTVT.

To note about this clone: A junction end diverges from the germline sequence, so it may reflect a read error. V is TRBV15 and J is TRBJ2-7, with TRBD1 identical over 7 bases. CDR1 and CDR2 (germline): LNHNV, YYDKDF (reference sequence). The CDR3 contains 10 residues. The CDR3 DNA is TGTGCCACCGAACACCGGGACAGCAAATTC. It translates to CATEHRDSKF.

The gene calls are TRBV9 and TRBJ1-1, with D possibly matching TRBD1 (5 bases). This CDR3 is 14 amino acids long. Germline CDR1 SGDLS, CDR2 YYNGEE. With 4 bases removed from V and 3 bases from J, the gap between germline ends came to 13 bases. The CDR3 region is CASSRDGAYTEAFF. The CDR3 DNA follows: TGTGCCAGCAGCCGGGACGGAGCCTACACTGAAGCTTTCTTT.

J is TRBJ1-2 and V is TRBV4-3, with D possibly matching TRBD1 (5 bases). Per germline, CDR1 LGHNA and CDR2 YSLEER. The CDR3 covers 15 residues. V lost 3 bases and J 0 bases, leaving 11 bases between the germline ends. Here the CDR3 reads CASSHARVANYGYTF. DNA for the CDR3: TGCGCCAGCAGCCACGCCAGGGTTGCTAACTATGGCTACACCTTC.

The V call is TRBV7-2, the J call TRBJ2-7; D may be TRBD1 (5 bases). Trimming shortened V by 0 bases and J by 1 base, and 10 bases separated the two germline ends. CDR1 and CDR2 from the germline V gene are SGHTA and FQGNSA. This CDR3 has 15 amino acids. The CDR3 DNA reads as TGTGCCAGCAGCTTAGCGGACACCGCTTCCTACGAGCAGTACTTC. This translates into CASSLADTASYEQYF.

This clone was found once. This rearrangement joins TRBV4-3 to TRBJ1-2; D call uncertain. Per the germline V gene, CDR1 is LGHNA and CDR2 is YSLEER. This CDR3 has 14 residues. V dropped 0 bases and J dropped 2 bases, with 7 bases sitting between them. The CDR3 region has the DNA TGCGCCAGCAGCCAAGATGGCAGAAACTATGGCTACACCTTC. Its protein is CASSQDGRNYGYTF.

V is TRBV6-5 and J is TRBJ2-7; D gene unclear. The CDR3 is 10 residues long. Germline V gives CDR1 MNHEY, CDR2 SVGAGI. The V and J ends lost 9 bases and 7 bases respectively, with 10 bases between them. The CDR3 region has the DNA TGTGCCAGTCCGAAGATGGAGCAGTACTTC. Residues: CASPKMEQYF.

J is TRBJ2-7 and V is TRBV7-3; 9 positions agree with TRBD1. The ends lost 6 bases at V and 6 bases at J; junction bases unmatched: 6. The germline V gene encodes CDR1 SGHTA and CDR2 FQGTGA. This CDR3 comprises 13 residues. The CDR3 is CASSSGQGREQYF. CDR3 nucleotide sequence: TGTGCCAGCAGTTCCGGACAGGGGCGCGAGCAGTACTTC. Supplemented by reference TRBV7-3 and TRBJ2-7, the full variable domain reads GAGVSQTPSNKVTEKGKYVELRCDPISGHTALYWYRQSLGQGPEFLIYFQGTGAADDSGLPNDRFFAVRPEGSVSTLKIQRTERGDSAVYLCASSSGQGREQYFGPGTRLTVT.

This sequence joins TRBV19 and TRBJ2-1; 9 bases are a match to TRBD2. This CDR3 is built from 15 residues. Germline loops: CDR1 LNHDA, CDR2 SQIVND (reference sequence). V lost 7 bases, J lost 4 bases, and 8 bases stayed unmatched. The CDR3 spells CASKSGLAGYNEQFF. CDR3 DNA sequence: TGTGCCAGTAAATCCGGCCTAGCGGGATACAATGAGCAGTTCTTC.

This clone was seen a handful of times. The V call is TRBV19, the J call TRBJ2-1; D is undetermined. The CDR3 extends over 13 amino acids. Germline CDR1 LNHDA, CDR2 SQIVND (reference sequence). The V gene lost 8 bases and the J gene lost 6 bases, with 14 bases spanning the gap. The CDR3 DNA sequence: TGTGCCAGTTCGTTTGAGACTTCCAATGAGCAGTTCTTC. Translation: CASSFETSNEQFF.

V gene TRBV28 combines with J gene TRBJ1-2; TRBD1 is a possible D gene (6 bases). The germline V and J ends were trimmed by 4 bases and 4 bases, with 10 bases remaining between them. The CDR3 contains 13 residues. In germline, CDR1 is MDHEN, CDR2 SYDVKM. The CDR3 is CASSSGQSYGYTF. CDR3 nucleotides: TGTGCCAGCAGTTCCGGACAGAGCTATGGCTACACCTTC.

The chain combines TRBV18 with TRBJ2-1, with D tentatively TRBD2 (6 bases). The CDR3 extends over 14 amino acids. Trimming removed 3 bases at V and 8 bases at J, with 14 bases between. Per the germline V gene, CDR1 is KGHSH and CDR2 is LQKENI. CDR3: CASSPVAVQDEQFF. CDR3 DNA sequence: TGTGCCAGCTCACCGGTAGCGGTTCAGGATGAGCAGTTCTTC.

This chain uses TRBV4-2 with TRBJ1-2; perhaps TRBD1 as D (6 bases). V lost 4 bases to trimming and J lost 8 bases, with 17 bases between them. This CDR3 contains 14 residues. Germline lookup yields CDR1 LGHNA and CDR2 YNFKEQ. The CDR3 sequence: CASSLDGTSGGYTF. The CDR3 region has the DNA TGTGCCAGCAGCCTTGACGGGACATCAGGCGGCTACACCTTC.

This chain uses TRBV25-1 with TRBJ1-1; tentative D call: TRBD1 (5 bases). V shed 5 bases and J shed 5 bases, with 12 bases lying between them. CDR1 MGHDK and CDR2 SYGVNS come from the germline V gene. The CDR3 consists of 13 residues. CDR3 protein: CASSHPGGTEAFF. Here the CDR3 DNA reads TGTGCCAGCAGTCACCCGGGGGGAACTGAAGCTTTCTTT.

About this clone itself: Distinct nucleotide sequences in the sample also encode this CDR3. The CDR3 here is CASSLRETQYF. DNA of the CDR3: TGTGCCAGCAGTTTACGGGAGACCCAGTACTTC. The chain is built from TRBV28 and TRBJ2-5; D is unresolved. Between the trimmed V and J ends, which lost 2 bases and 5 bases, there was a span of 3 bases. There are 11 residues in the CDR3. Per the germline V gene, CDR1 is MDHEN and CDR2 is SYDVKM.

This clone appeared a single time. The V gene is TRBV28, the J gene TRBJ2-3; D tentatively reads TRBD1 or TRBD2 (5 bases each). CDR3 length: 14 residues. The V gene lost 6 bases and the J gene lost 2 bases, with 12 bases spanning the gap. The germline V gene encodes CDR1 MDHEN and CDR2 SYDVKM. The DNA for the CDR3 is TGTGCCAGCAGCTCCGGGGCCCCCACAGATACGCAGTATTTT. Translation: CASSSGAPTDTQYF.

This clone was seen a single time. V is TRBV24-1 and J is TRBJ2-1; 13 bases align to TRBD2. Trimming removed 10 bases from V and 5 bases from J; junction bases left unmatched: 4. Germline loops: CDR1 KGHDR, CDR2 SFDVKD. This CDR3 is 14 amino acids long. Written as DNA, the CDR3 is TGTGCCACAGGGACTAGCGGGGCCAACAATGAGCAGTTCTTC. Translation: CATGTSGANNEQFF.

CDR3 nucleotides: TGTGCCAGCAGCGAGGGCCACGACACCACTGAAGCTTTCTTT. This sequence encodes CASSEGHDTTEAFF. This chain links TRBV9 with TRBJ1-1; no firm D call. The V end lost 3 bases, the J end lost 4 bases, and 13 bases lay between the germline ends. The CDR3 runs 14 residues. Germline values: CDR1 SGDLS, CDR2 YYNGEE.

The chain carries TRBV7-3 and TRBJ1-1, with D maybe TRBD1 (6 bases). Trimming removed 3 bases from V and 1 base from J, with 9 bases in between. In germline, CDR1 is SGHTA, CDR2 FQGTGA. This CDR3 spans 14 amino acids. The CDR3 region is CASSFIGGNTEAFF. CDR3 nucleotide sequence: TGTGCCAGCAGCTTCATAGGGGGGAACACTGAAGCTTTCTTT. The full variable domain, in which reference TRBV7-3 and TRBJ1-1 provide the parts outside the CDR3, is GAGVSQTPSNKVTEKGKYVELRCDPISGHTALYWYRQSLGQGPEFLIYFQGTGAADDSGLPNDRFFAVRPEGSVSTLKIQRTERGDSAVYLCASSFIGGNTEAFFGQGTRLTVV.

The J gene is TRBJ2-1, the V gene TRBV6-4; D is unresolved. Looked up from germline, CDR1 is MRHNA and CDR2 is SNTAGT. CDR3 length: 16 amino acids. Trimming took 0 bases from V and 1 from J, leaving 10 bases between them. The DNA for the CDR3 is TGTGCCAGCAGTGACTCGTGGCGTGATTCCTACAATGAGCAGTTCTTC. It translates to CASSDSWRDSYNEQFF.

The chain couples TRBV30 to TRBJ1-5; D possibly corresponds to TRBD1 (5 bases). This CDR3 comprises 15 residues. Looked up from germline, CDR1 is GTSNPN and CDR2 is SVGIG (reference sequence). V dropped 4 bases and J dropped 0 bases, with 13 bases sitting between them. Here the CDR3 reads CAWTMGLYSNQPQHF. CDR3 in DNA: TGTGCCTGGACCATGGGACTTTATAGCAATCAGCCCCAGCATTTT.

This chain connects TRBV28 to TRBJ1-1; D is undetermined. The CDR3 is made up of 14 amino acids. Trimming pared 6 bases from V and 4 bases from J, leaving 15 bases between. Germline CDR1 and CDR2: MDHEN and SYDVKM. CDR3 in DNA: TGTGCCAGCAGCCCCCTTACAGTGGGCACTGAAGCTTTCTTT. Residues: CASSPLTVGTEAFF.